The 16 T cell receptor beta chains below all came from one sample that was sequenced in a study of T cells in Graves' hyperthyroidism and ophthalmopathy. Amplified TCR beta CDR3 regions came from RNA transcripts. Researchers ran a first-round RT-PCR on the TCR CDR3 using the HTBI primer set. TCRdb re-called the multiplex PCR reads through MiXCR, storing one row per CDR3 protein. The sample consists of 550,000 to 700,000 distinct CDR3 sequences, roughly 15% of them appearing once. Sequencing was performed on blood. The receptors originated from a woman between 35 and 50 years old with Graves' ophthalmopathy.

This clonotype was seen a single time. This rearrangement joins TRBV11-1 to TRBJ1-1, with D maybe TRBD1 (5 bases). This CDR3 region has 15 residues. Germline-derived CDR1 and CDR2 are SGHAT and FQDESV (reference sequence). The ends were cut back, 5 bases at V and 0 bases at J, with 13 bases in the middle. As DNA, the CDR3 is TGTGCCAGCAGCCATAGGGGAGTCCTGAACACTGAAGCTTTCTTT. Amino acid sequence: CASSHRGVLNTEAFF.

This clonotype has a count of ten or more. This chain uses TRBV19 with TRBJ1-2; D unresolved. The germline V gene has CDR1 LNHDA and CDR2 SQIVND (reference sequence). The V gene lost 2 bases and the J gene lost 7 bases, with 11 bases spanning the gap. The CDR3 contains 13 residues. CDR3 residues: CASSIPGRGGYTF. CDR3 DNA: TGTGCCAGTAGTATACCGGGGAGAGGTGGCTACACCTTC.

Points on this clonotype: The junction differs from germline at one of its ends, possibly a read error. This chain joins TRBV5-1 and TRBJ1-2; 7 bases align to TRBD1. Per germline, CDR1 SGHRS and CDR2 YFSETQ. The CDR3 is 13 residues long. CDR3 sequence: CARSLDRKSGYTF. DNA of the CDR3: TGCGCCCGCAGCTTGGACAGGAAGTCTGGCTACACCTTC.

This chain uses TRBV29-1 with TRBJ2-7, with D possibly TRBD2 on 6 matching bases. Germline V lookup: CDR1 SQVTM, CDR2 ANQGSEA. This CDR3 is built from 15 residues. The V gene lost 4 bases and the J gene lost 2 bases, with 18 bases spanning the gap. As DNA, the CDR3 is TGCAGCGTTGCTCGGGCTAGCGCCCAGACCTACGAGCAGTACTTC. Its translation: CSVARASAQTYEQYF.

In its sample, this clonotype was seen a few times. The chain couples TRBV12-3 or TRBV12-4 to TRBJ2-7; D might be TRBD1 or TRBD2, each matching 5 bases. The V and J ends lost 6 bases and 2 bases respectively, with 14 bases between them. The CDR3 extends over 14 amino acids. The CDR3 protein is CASSPGTEPYEQYF. DNA for the CDR3: TGTGCCAGCAGCCCCGGGACGGAGCCCTACGAGCAGTACTTC.

This clonotype has only a few counts. The chain is built from TRBV6-5 and TRBJ1-3, with D tentatively TRBD1 (5 bases). The CDR3 consists of 15 residues. V was clipped by 2 bases and J by 6 bases, with 14 bases between them. Germline V gene data show CDR1 as MNHEY and CDR2 as SVGAGI. The CDR3 coding sequence is TGTGCCAGCAGTTACGGGGCAGGAACTGTAAACACCATATATTTT. It codes for CASSYGAGTVNTIYF.

This clonotype has a count of ten or more. The CDR3 spells CASKWQDASYEQYF. The CDR3 bases are TGTGCCAGCAAGTGGCAGGATGCCTCCTACGAGCAGTACTTC. The chain employs TRBV12-3 or TRBV12-4 and TRBJ2-7; D unclear. V was clipped by 7 bases and J by 0 bases, with 13 bases between them. This CDR3 is built from 14 residues.

V and J are TRBV4-3 and TRBJ2-7; D ambiguous. The CDR3 is 16 residues long. The germline V and J ends were trimmed by 2 bases and 2 bases, with 16 bases remaining between them. Germline V lookup: CDR1 LGHNA, CDR2 YSLEER. The CDR3 DNA follows: TGCGCCAGCAGCCAATCCACGGACCCTGGGACCTACGAGCAGTACTTC. Protein product: CASSQSTDPGTYEQYF.

This clonotype was seen many times. The V and J genes are TRBV28 and TRBJ2-7; 7 positions agree with TRBD1. V dropped 4 bases and J dropped 2; count of bases not matched to a gene: 8. The CDR3 loop spans 15 amino acids. Germline lookup yields CDR1 MDHEN and CDR2 SYDVKM. CDR3 residues: CASSSTVTGTYEQYF. The CDR3 DNA reads TGTGCCAGCAGTTCTACGGTGACAGGGACCTACGAGCAGTACTTC.

In its sample, this clonotype was seen many times. The chain is built from TRBV12-3 or TRBV12-4 and TRBJ1-3; D unclear. CDR3 size: 14 residues. V shed 5 bases and J shed 2 bases, with 10 bases lying between them. Here the CDR3 reads CASSEQVTGNTIYF. Written as DNA, the CDR3 is TGTGCCAGCAGTGAGCAGGTCACTGGAAACACCATATATTTT.

This clonotype showed up many times. This sequence joins TRBV6-5 and TRBJ2-7; TRBD2 is a possible D gene (6 bases). The V end was cut by 3 bases, the J end by 6 bases, with 12 bases between. The germline CDR1 and CDR2 sequences are MNHEY and SVGAGI. This CDR3 has 13 residues. For the CDR3, the DNA is TGTGCCAGCAGTTATCGGGGGAGACGCGAGCAGTACTTC. Translating it yields CASSYRGRREQYF.

In this sample, this clonotype turned up many times. The chain carries TRBV6-1 and TRBJ2-4; D unclear. The CDR3 is 17 residues long. V shed 0 bases and J shed 6 bases, with 18 bases lying between them. CDR1 MNHNS and CDR2 SASEGT come from the germline V gene. The DNA of the CDR3 is TGTGCCAGCAGTGAAGCGGGATTTGGGAAGCAGTCAAACATTCAGTACTTC. Translation gives CASSEAGFGKQSNIQYF.

At least ten counts were recorded for this clonotype. The chain employs TRBV25-1 and TRBJ2-7; D remains unclear. The CDR3 spans 11 residues. Trimming stripped 7 bases from V and 7 bases from J, with 11 bases between. Germline loops: CDR1 MGHDK, CDR2 SYGVNS. In DNA, the CDR3 is TGTGCCAGCACCGGTCTATGGGAGCAGTACTTC. This encodes CASTGLWEQYF.

This clonotype has only a few counts. The chain is built from TRBV4-2 and TRBJ2-2; D is perhaps TRBD1 (6 bases). Germline V CDR1 and CDR2: LGHNA, YNFKEQ. This CDR3 is 15 amino acids long. Trimming cost V 4 bases and J 5 bases, with 14 bases left between them. In DNA form, the CDR3 reads TGTGCCAGCAGCCGAGGGACAACTGGGACCGGGGAGCTGTTTTTT. Protein: CASSRGTTGTGELFF.

This clonotype showed up many times. The V and J genes are TRBV20-1 and TRBJ2-7, with D perhaps TRBD2 (5 bases). V lost 6 bases to trimming and J lost 2 bases, with 11 bases between them. CDR3 length: 12 residues. Germline-derived CDR1 and CDR2 are DFQATT and SNEGSKA (reference sequence). CDR3 in amino acids: CSASTRTYEQYF. CDR3 DNA sequence: TGCAGTGCGTCTACTAGGACCTACGAGCAGTACTTC.

Turning to this clonotype: A much more abundant neighbour one base away suggests this may be a read error. This rearrangement joins TRBV20-1 to TRBJ2-1, with a weak D call TRBD2 (6 bases). This CDR3 spans 14 amino acids. Germline V gene sequence: CDR1 DFQATT, CDR2 SNEGSKA (reference sequence). The V gene lost 6 bases and the J gene lost 5 bases, with 17 bases spanning the gap. CDR3 in DNA: TGCAGTGCCAGCAGCGGGTGGTCCCACAATGAGCAGTTCTTC. This codes for CSASSGWSHNEQFF.